The 18 T cell receptor beta chains below were found in one sample sequenced in a study of CD8 T cells in Susac syndrome. An input of roughly 0.45 to 1 ug of RNA was subjected to reverse transcription using random hexamers. TCRdb itself ran the immunoSEQ multiplex PCR reads through MiXCR, one entry per CDR3 protein. This repertoire shows 200,000 or so distinct CDR3 sequences, about 95% found once; its top ten account for roughly 0.094%. The sequenced sample consisted of CD4+ T cells from PBMCs. The receptor source for this set is a human donor with multiple sclerosis.

V usage is TRBV3-1 and J usage is TRBJ1-4, with D perhaps TRBD1 (5 bases). This CDR3 is built from 16 residues. Germline CDR1 LGHDT, CDR2 YNNKEL (reference sequence). The V gene lost 2 bases and the J gene lost 0 bases, with 10 bases spanning the gap. The CDR3: CASSQIGASTNEKLFF. DNA for the CDR3: TGTGCCAGCAGCCAAATCGGGGCCTCAACTAATGAAAAACTGTTTTTT.

The chain couples TRBV30 to TRBJ2-1; possible D gene TRBD2, 5 bases. With 0 bases removed from V and 8 bases from J, the gap between germline ends came to 17 bases. The germline V gene has CDR1 GTSNPN and CDR2 SVGIG (reference sequence). The CDR3 has 15 residues. The CDR3, as DNA: TGTGCCTGGAGTGTACCTCGGGGAGCTAGCTATGAGCAGTTCTTC. The encoded protein is CAWSVPRGASYEQFF.

This chain links TRBV12-3 or TRBV12-4 with TRBJ2-5; 7 bases align to TRBD2. CDR3 size: 15 residues. V lost 6 bases to trimming and J lost 0 bases; unmatched junction nucleotides: 7. CDR3 coding DNA: TGTGCCAGCAGGGGTTCACTAGCGTACCAAGAGACCCAGTACTTC. It codes for CASRGSLAYQETQYF.

The genes are TRBV20-1 and TRBJ2-3; maybe TRBD2 (5 bases). The germline gives CDR1 DFQATT, CDR2 SNEGSKA (reference sequence). Trimming removed 3 bases at V and 3 bases at J, with 10 bases between. The CDR3 has 13 residues. The CDR3 DNA reads TGCAGTGCTAGTGGGCTAGCAACAGATACGCAGTATTTT. Its protein is CSASGLATDTQYF.

This chain joins TRBV6-5 and TRBJ2-5, with 8 bases that match TRBD1. In germline, CDR1 is MNHEY, CDR2 SVGAGI. V lost 7 bases, J lost 5 bases, and 6 bases stayed unmatched. The CDR3 contains 13 residues. The CDR3 DNA follows: TGTGCCAGCAAGACAGGGGAATTGGAGACCCAGTACTTC. It translates to CASKTGELETQYF.

The chain links TRBV11-2 to TRBJ1-6; D possibly corresponds to TRBD1 (5 bases). Germline lookup yields CDR1 SGHAT and CDR2 FQNNGV. The CDR3 length is 16 residues. The V end was cut by 4 bases, the J end by 10 bases, with 20 bases between. CDR3 residues: CASSSPASPGDSPLHF. For the CDR3, the DNA is TGTGCCAGCAGCTCCCCAGCCTCCCCGGGGGACTCACCCCTCCACTTT.

This sequence joins TRBV9 and TRBJ2-7, with 7 bases aligning to TRBD2. This CDR3 is built from 13 residues. Germline V gene data show CDR1 as SGDLS and CDR2 as YYNGEE. V lost 4 bases to trimming and J lost 3 bases; unmatched junction nucleotides: 4. Here the CDR3 DNA reads TGTGCCAGCAGCAACCAGCGGGGCTACGAGCAGTACTTC. It encodes CASSNQRGYEQYF. The whole variable domain, remainder taken from reference TRBV9 and TRBJ2-7, is DSGVTQTPKHLITATGQRVTLRCSPRSGDLSVYWYQQSLDQGLQFLIQYYNGEERAKGNILERFSAQQFPDLHSELNLSSLELGDSALYFCASSNQRGYEQYFGPGTRLTVT.

The chain combines TRBV12-5 with TRBJ2-1; D possibly corresponds to TRBD2 (6 bases). The CDR3 consists of 12 residues. V lost 6 bases and J 10 bases, leaving 13 bases between the germline ends. Germline V gene lookup returns CDR1 LGHNT and CDR2 FRNRAP. The CDR3 DNA reads as TGTGCTAGTGGCTCCCGCGGGGAGGAGCAGTTCTTC. Residues: CASGSRGEEQFF.

The chain recombines TRBV7-2 with TRBJ1-3; unclear D gene. Germline CDR1 SGHTA, CDR2 FQGNSA. The CDR3 runs 14 residues. Trimming left V 6 bases short and J 0 bases short, with 9 bases between. CDR3 in DNA: TGTGCCAGCAGTCGACACCTCTCTGGAAACACCATATATTTT. Translating gives CASSRHLSGNTIYF.

V gene TRBV12-3 or TRBV12-4 combines with J gene TRBJ2-6, with a weak D call TRBD2 (5 bases). The CDR3 sequence is 17 residues long. V lost 7 bases and J lost 0, with 16 bases in between. The CDR3 reads CASKLEAPGSGANVLTF. CDR3 sequence (DNA): TGTGCCAGCAAATTGGAGGCGCCGGGCTCTGGGGCCAACGTCCTGACTTTC.

The chain uses TRBV29-1 and TRBJ2-4; D is uncertain. Looked up from germline, CDR1 is SQVTM and CDR2 is ANQGSEA. CDR3 length: 12 amino acids. V lost 4 bases, J lost 8 bases, and 12 bases lay in between. CDR3 amino acids: CSVVSDWDIQYF. CDR3 sequence (DNA): TGCAGCGTTGTAAGCGACTGGGACATTCAGTACTTC.

The J gene is TRBJ2-3, the V gene TRBV12-3 or TRBV12-4, with D hard to call. Between the trimmed V and J ends, which lost 5 bases and 10 bases, there was a span of 13 bases. The CDR3 is 12 residues long. Here the CDR3 DNA reads TGTGCCAGCAGTCCTATTCTGGTGGCGCAGTATTTT. Its protein product is CASSPILVAQYF.

The V call is TRBV29-1, the J call TRBJ1-2; 7 bases are a match to TRBD1. Germline assignment: CDR1 SQVTM and CDR2 ANQGSEA. The CDR3 totals 13 residues. Trimming at V came to 6 bases and at J to 0 bases, leaving 4 bases not matched to a gene. The CDR3 loop is CSVWQGANYGYTF. CDR3 DNA sequence: TGCAGCGTCTGGCAGGGGGCTAACTATGGCTACACCTTC. Based on the CDR3 plus reference TRBV29-1 and TRBJ1-2, the full variable domain is SAVISQKPSRDICQRGTSLTIQCQVDSQVTMMFWYRQQPGQSLTLIATANQGSEATYESGFVIDKFPISRPNLTFSTLTVSNMSPEDSSIYLCSVWQGANYGYTFGSGTRLTVV.

The V gene is TRBV7-2, the J gene TRBJ2-1, with 10 bases matching TRBD1. The CDR3 runs to 15 residues. CDR1 is SGHTA and CDR2 is FQGNSA in the germline V gene. Trimming took 1 base from V and 10 from J; bases not matched to a gene: 7. The CDR3 loop is CASSLGGTGDWEQFF. For the CDR3, the DNA is TGTGCCAGCAGCTTAGGCGGGACAGGGGACTGGGAGCAGTTCTTC.

V and J are TRBV14 and TRBJ1-6; no reliable D call. The CDR3 loop spans 12 amino acids. Germline CDR1 SGHDN, CDR2 FVKESK. Trimming stripped 0 bases from V and 10 bases from J, with 4 bases between. Written as DNA, the CDR3 is TGTGCCAGCAGCCAAGACCCGTCACCCCTCCACTTT. Amino acids: CASSQDPSPLHF.

The chain combines TRBV15 with TRBJ2-7; the match to TRBD1 covers 10 bases. The V gene's germline CDR1 is LNHNV and CDR2 YYDKDF (reference sequence). V dropped 1 base and J dropped 4; count of bases not matched to a gene: 4. CDR3 length: 15 residues. CDR3 protein: CATSRAKDRGYEQYF. DNA for the CDR3: TGTGCCACCAGCAGAGCCAAGGACAGGGGGTACGAGCAGTACTTC.

The chain is built from TRBV9 and TRBJ2-1, with D perhaps TRBD2 (5 bases). Trimming stripped 2 bases from V and 4 bases from J, with 10 bases between. CDR3 size: 14 residues. Germline V gene lookup returns CDR1 SGDLS and CDR2 YYNGEE. CDR3 sequence reads: CASSVDSYYNEQFF. CDR3 bases: TGTGCCAGCAGCGTGGACTCGTATTACAATGAGCAGTTCTTC.

The rearrangement joins TRBV30 to TRBJ1-3; D call uncertain. Trimming took off 2 bases at V and 4 bases at J, with 12 bases between the two ends. Germline assignment: CDR1 GTSNPN and CDR2 SVGIG (reference sequence). CDR3 length: 14 residues. In nucleotides, the CDR3 is TGTGCCTGGAGTTTCGGTACGGAAGGAAACACCATATATTTT. Translation: CAWSFGTEGNTIYF.